The 18 T cell receptor beta chains reported below all come from one sample, sequenced in a study of blood T cell repertoires in COVID-19. Data came from immunoSEQ multiplex PCR; TCRdb stores just in-frame clones and leaves some out. The table shows around 200,000 clones, with approximately 86% occurring only once. Sequencing was carried out using peripheral blood. These receptors originate from a man between 65 and 80 years old with acute or convalescent COVID-19.

CDR3 bases: TGCGCCAGCACGGTGTCGGTAGCGGGATCGGACGAGCAGTACTTC. Protein sequence: CASTVSVAGSDEQYF. The chain uses TRBV10-2 and TRBJ2-7; 8 nucleotides align to TRBD2. This CDR3 has 15 amino acids. Germline loops: CDR1 WSHSY, CDR2 SAAADI. Trimming removed 7 bases from V and 5 bases from J; junction bases left unmatched: 13.

The chain couples TRBV28 to TRBJ2-4, with TRBD2 identical over 11 bases. Germline trimming cut 6 bases from V and 1 base from J; bases unmatched to any gene: 11. Germline V gene sequence: CDR1 MDHEN, CDR2 SYDVKM. The CDR3 is made up of 18 amino acids. As DNA, the CDR3 is TGTGCCAGCAGGATAGCGGGAGGGCCAATAGGGGCCAAAAACATTCAGTACTTC. This encodes CASRIAGGPIGAKNIQYF.

Of note for this clone: This sample includes further DNA sequences coding for the same CDR3. The chain couples TRBV5-1 to TRBJ1-1; the D is unclear. V dropped 0 bases and J dropped 3 bases, with 9 bases sitting between them. Germline CDR1 reads SGHRS; CDR2 reads YFSETQ. This CDR3 region has 14 residues. The CDR3 sequence: CASSLASGDTEAFF. CDR3 nucleotides: TGCGCCAGCAGCTTGGCAAGCGGGGACACTGAAGCTTTCTTT.

The gene calls are TRBV11-1 and TRBJ2-3; 13 bases align to TRBD2. The CDR3 contains 14 residues. CDR1 SGHAT and CDR2 FQDESV come from the germline V gene (reference sequence). J lost 7 bases, V lost 5 bases, and 3 bases had no gene match. The CDR3 bases are TGTGCCAGCAGCCCACTAGCGGGAGGGCATACGCAGTATTTT. Translated: CASSPLAGGHTQYF.

This chain joins TRBV30 and TRBJ1-5; weak D call: TRBD1 (5 bases). Trimming shortened V by 0 bases and J by 7 bases, and 10 bases separated the two germline ends. The CDR3 loop spans 13 amino acids. Per the germline V gene, CDR1 is GTSNPN and CDR2 is SVGIG (reference sequence). CDR3 loop: CAWSVLRAQPQHF. For the CDR3, the DNA is TGTGCCTGGAGTGTCCTCAGGGCCCAGCCCCAGCATTTT.

This chain connects TRBV7-3 to TRBJ1-1; tentative D call: TRBD1 (6 bases). V gave up 5 bases and J gave up 1 base, with 8 bases separating them. The CDR3 spans 13 residues. Looked up from germline, CDR1 is SGHTA and CDR2 is FQGTGA. The CDR3, as DNA: TGTGCCAGCAGCCAGGGACAGAACACTGAAGCTTTCTTT. This translates into CASSQGQNTEAFF.

V gene TRBV10-3 combines with J gene TRBJ2-3, with TRBD1 identical over 11 bases. The germline CDR1 and CDR2 sequences are ENHRY and SYGVKD. This CDR3 is 15 amino acids long. The junction had 3 bases not matched to a gene; V was cut back by 4 bases and J by 3 bases. The CDR3 DNA sequence: TGTGCCATCAGTGGCGGACAGGGGGCAACAGATACGCAGTATTTT. Encoded protein: CAISGGQGATDTQYF.

This chain links TRBV3-1 (or the pseudogene TRBV3-2) with TRBJ2-3, with D uncertain. Per the germline V gene, CDR1 is LGHDT and CDR2 is YNNKEL (reference sequence). V was pared by 2 bases and J by 0 bases, with 6 bases between. The CDR3 extends over 14 amino acids. The CDR3 nucleotides read TGTGCCAGCAGCCAACTCCGTAGCACAGATACGCAGTATTTT. This encodes CASSQLRSTDTQYF.

The chain joins TRBV6-4 to TRBJ1-5, with a weak D call TRBD1 (6 bases). Germline lookup yields CDR1 MRHNA and CDR2 SNTAGT. The CDR3 spans 13 residues. V lost 8 bases, J lost 6 bases, and 14 bases lay in between. CDR3 in DNA: TGTGCCAGCTCGGTAGGGGGAGTTCAGCCCCAGCATTTT. Its translation is CASSVGGVQPQHF.

This chain uses TRBV6-2 or TRBV6-3 with TRBJ2-3; D may be TRBD2 (6 bases). This CDR3 region has 15 residues. Germline V gene sequence: CDR1 MNHEY, CDR2 SVGEGT. With 5 bases removed from V and 1 base from J, the gap between germline ends came to 13 bases. Here the CDR3 DNA reads TGTGCCAGCAGTCCCCTTCAGCGGGGCACAGATACGCAGTATTTT. Its protein product is CASSPLQRGTDTQYF.

The rearrangement links TRBV11-2 to TRBJ2-2, with D possibly matching TRBD2 (5 bases). The CDR3 consists of 15 residues. Trimming removed 5 bases from V and 0 bases from J, with 10 bases in between. Germline V lookup: CDR1 SGHAT, CDR2 FQNNGV. The CDR3 DNA reads as TGTGCCAGCAGCCGGGGTCGGTCGAACACCGGGGAGCTGTTTTTT. Translation: CASSRGRSNTGELFF.

The chain links TRBV6-2 or TRBV6-3 to TRBJ1-5; unclear D gene. The CDR3 totals 12 residues. CDR1 and CDR2 (germline): MNHEY, SVGEGT. The V gene lost 4 bases and the J gene lost 6 bases, with 7 bases spanning the gap. The CDR3 nucleotides read TGTGCCAGCAGTTCCCTCGTTCAGCCCCAGCATTTT. Its translation is CASSSLVQPQHF.

This chain connects TRBV28 to TRBJ1-4; the D gene is possibly TRBD1 (6 bases). The CDR3 runs 16 residues. V was trimmed by 4 bases and J by 6 bases, leaving 18 bases between them. CDR1 and CDR2 (germline): MDHEN, SYDVKM. CDR3 sequence: CASSSVTGTIYEKLFF. The CDR3 DNA sequence: TGTGCCAGCAGTTCCGTAACAGGGACTATTTATGAAAAACTGTTTTTT.

This chain joins TRBV6-2 or TRBV6-3 and TRBJ2-3, with 7 bases fitting TRBD1. Germline V gene data show CDR1 as MNHEY and CDR2 as SVGEGT. This CDR3 contains 15 residues. J was trimmed by 0 bases and V by 8 bases; bases with no gene match: 8. The CDR3 region is CASGWGTASTDTQYF. DNA of the CDR3: TGTGCCAGCGGTTGGGGGACAGCTAGCACAGATACGCAGTATTTT.

The chain couples TRBV28 to TRBJ1-2; D might be TRBD1 (6 bases). The CDR3 extends over 16 amino acids. Trimming stripped 8 bases from V and 6 bases from J, with 25 bases between. Germline CDR1 MDHEN, CDR2 SYDVKM. DNA for the CDR3: TGTGCCAGCCCTCCCTGGGGGGGCCGGCATTCGGATGGCTACACCTTC. Protein product: CASPPWGGRHSDGYTF.

The gene calls are TRBV11-2 and TRBJ1-1; 8 bases line up with TRBD1. J was trimmed by 8 bases and V by 5 bases; bases with no gene match: 7. The CDR3 has 13 residues. Germline V CDR1 and CDR2: SGHAT, FQNNGV. CDR3 sequence: CASSPSDRGEAFF. The CDR3 region has the DNA TGTGCCAGCAGCCCTTCCGACAGGGGAGAAGCTTTCTTT.

CDR3 amino acids: CASSLLSGTDYEQYF. CDR3 DNA: TGTGCCAGCTCACTCTTATCCGGGACAGACTACGAGCAGTACTTC. This chain connects TRBV18 to TRBJ2-7; 7 bases line up with TRBD1. Germline-derived CDR1 and CDR2 are KGHSH and LQKENI. J was trimmed by 3 bases and V by 4 bases; bases with no gene match: 9. The CDR3 consists of 15 residues.

The V call is TRBV2, the J call TRBJ1-5; D gene unclear. Germline V CDR1 and CDR2: SNHLY, FYNNEI. The CDR3 is made up of 16 amino acids. The V end lost 2 bases, the J end lost 5 bases, and 16 bases lay between the germline ends. CDR3 loop: CASSENPSRPDQPQHF. CDR3 nucleotide sequence: TGTGCCAGCAGTGAAAACCCTTCTCGCCCAGATCAGCCCCAGCATTTT. Looking up the rest from reference TRBV2 and TRBJ1-5 gives the full variable domain: EPEVTQTPSHQVTQMGQEVILRCVPISNHLYFYWYRQILGQKVEFLVSFYNNEISEKSEIFDDQFSVERPDGSNFTLKIRSTKLEDSAMYFCASSENPSRPDQPQHFGDGTRLSIL.